The clone carrying this T cell receptor (beta chain) was recorded only once. Its antigen remains unknown. The entry originates in a study of TIL therapy for anti-PD-1-resistant metastatic lung cancer. As for the study in general: Tumors carried a median around 1.4 non-synonymous mutations per megabase.

Regarding time point: pre-treatment sample, taken before nivolumab and TIL therapy. Patients were adults with stage 4 NSCLC. This was the immunoSEQ v3 assay. Survey-level samples got 2 million to 2.5 million read pairs; deep-level samples got roughly 4.5-6 million. Libraries were prepared by immunoSEQ multiplex PCR; TCRdb keeps only in-frame clonotypes and omits some of them. This sample has about 49,000 clones, with 79% found just once. Findings and caveats of the study: Treatment-naive, never-smoker and oncogene-addicted patients were overrepresented in this highly selected cohort.

The receptor was isolated from a man in his sixties or seventies with non-small cell lung cancer. The source material was blood, sampled at baseline.

CDR3 sequence (DNA): TGTGCCAGCGGGACAAAGCGCGGAGTGAACGAGCAGTACTTC. Translation: CASGTKRGVNEQYF. The chain uses TRBV27 and TRBJ2-7; D is possibly TRBD1 (6 bases). V lost 8 bases and J 5 bases, leaving 19 bases between the germline ends. This CDR3 region has 14 residues. CDR1 is MNHEY, CDR2 SMNVEV, per germline (reference sequence).